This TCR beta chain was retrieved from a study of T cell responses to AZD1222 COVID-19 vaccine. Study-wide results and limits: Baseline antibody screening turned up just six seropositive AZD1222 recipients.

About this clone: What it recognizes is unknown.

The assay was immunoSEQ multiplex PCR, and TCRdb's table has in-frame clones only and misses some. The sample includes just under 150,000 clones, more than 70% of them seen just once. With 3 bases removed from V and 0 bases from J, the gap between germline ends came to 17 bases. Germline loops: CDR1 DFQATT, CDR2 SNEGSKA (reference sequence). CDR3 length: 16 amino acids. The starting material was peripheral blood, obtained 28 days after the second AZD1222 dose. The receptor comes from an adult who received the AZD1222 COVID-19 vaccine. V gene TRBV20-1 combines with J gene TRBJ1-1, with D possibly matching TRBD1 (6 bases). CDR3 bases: TGCAGTGCTAGTAGCCGGGACACGAAACTGAACACTGAAGCTTTCTTT. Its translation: CSASSRDTKLNTEAFF.